Listed here are 30 T cell receptor beta chains from one sample, sequenced in a study of blood T cells in healthy people across ages. A second 7 to 11 cycle PCR used barcoded and J-beta primers. Each CDR3 protein gets one entry after TCRdb re-called the 5' RACE reads with MiXCR. This sample has approximately 1,000,000 distinct CDR3 sequences, with 40% to 45% found just once. The sequenced sample consisted of blood. The source of these receptors is a woman aged 60-70 years in good health.

V usage is TRBV20-1 and J usage is TRBJ1-1; a possible D gene is TRBD1 (5 bases). The V gene's germline CDR1 is DFQATT and CDR2 SNEGSKA (reference sequence). The CDR3 runs 14 residues. V was clipped by 6 bases and J by 1 base, with 15 bases between them. CDR3: CSARDGGTNTEAFF. The CDR3 DNA sequence: TGCAGTGCCCGAGACGGGGGTACGAACACTGAAGCTTTCTTT.

This sequence joins TRBV24-1 and TRBJ2-5; D possibly corresponds to TRBD1 (6 bases). This CDR3 has 16 residues. Germline V gene sequence: CDR1 KGHDR, CDR2 SFDVKD. The germline V and J ends were trimmed by 1 base and 3 bases, with 14 bases remaining between them. The CDR3 DNA is TGTGCCACCAGTGATTTTGGTACCCCAGGGGAAGAGACCCAGTACTTC. Its translation is CATSDFGTPGEETQYF.

The table lists this clonotype with a count of one. One end of the junction varies from germline; a read error may be responsible. The rearrangement joins TRBV15 to TRBJ2-5; D perhaps matches TRBD2 (6 bases). Germline CDR1 LNHNV, CDR2 YYDKDF (reference sequence). CDR3 length: 13 residues. CDR3 DNA sequence: TGTGCCAGCAAGCGGGCCCCTCAAGAGGCCCAGTACTTC. Residues: CASKRAPQEAQYF.

Written as DNA, the CDR3 is TGTGCCAGCACTCAGGACACGGGGGATACGCAGTATTTT. It specifies CASTQDTGDTQYF. The chain has TRBV2 and TRBJ2-3; D assignment may be TRBD1 or TRBD2 (5 bases each). The CDR3 is 13 amino acids. Germline CDR1 SNHLY, CDR2 FYNNEI. V lost 7 bases to trimming and J lost 6 bases, with 14 bases between them.

The gene calls are TRBV21-1 and TRBJ1-2; the table calls TRBD1, which could not be checked here. TRBV21-1 is a recognized pseudogene. The CDR3 runs to 14 residues. CDR3 region: CASSTTGRGYGYTF. Written as DNA, the CDR3 is TGTGCCAGCAGCACGACAGGGAGAGGTTATGGCTACACCTTC.

This clonotype was counted only a few times. Its ends do not fully match the called genes, so a read error is possible. The chain joins TRBV6-5 to TRBJ2-3; 7 nucleotides align to TRBD2. Germline V gene sequence: CDR1 MNHEY, CDR2 SVGAGI. The CDR3 totals 13 residues. The CDR3 DNA reads TGTGCCAGCAAGGGCGGGAGCATAGATACGCAGTATTTT. Its translation: CASKGGSIDTQYF.

In its sample, this clonotype was seen a few times. The chain joins TRBV20-1 to TRBJ2-7; D not resolved. The V gene's germline CDR1 is DFQATT and CDR2 SNEGSKA (reference sequence). The V gene lost 1 base and the J gene lost 2 bases, with 6 bases spanning the gap. The CDR3 has 12 residues. Written as DNA, the CDR3 is TGCAGTGCTAGAGGGCAGGCCTACGAGCAGTACTTC. This gives the protein CSARGQAYEQYF.

The V and J genes are TRBV7-6 and TRBJ2-5; D unresolved. Germline V gives CDR1 SGHVS, CDR2 FNYEAQ. CDR3 length: 14 amino acids. The V and J ends lost 2 bases and 5 bases respectively, with 12 bases between them. The CDR3 spells CASSLLDMGETQYF. DNA of the CDR3: TGTGCCAGCAGCTTACTCGACATGGGGGAGACCCAGTACTTC. The entire variable domain, with the rest obtained from reference TRBV7-6 and TRBJ2-5, is as follows: GAGVSQSPRYKVTKRGQDVALRCDPISGHVSLYWYRQALGQGPEFLTYFNYEAQQDKSGLPNDRFSAERPEGSISTLTIQRTEQRDSAMYRCASSLLDMGETQYFGPGTRLLVL.

V usage is TRBV21-1 and J usage is TRBJ1-2; TRBD1 reflects the table's D call only, with no check against the DNA. TRBV21-1 is a listed pseudogene. The CDR3 contains 12 residues. CDR3 DNA sequence: TGTGCCAGCAGCAAGGACAGGGAGGGGGTCACCTTC. It encodes CASSKDREGVTF.

The V gene is TRBV5-1, the J gene TRBJ2-3; weak D call: TRBD2 (6 bases). V was pared by 4 bases and J by 3 bases, with 15 bases between. The CDR3 length is 15 residues. Germline-derived CDR1 and CDR2 are SGHRS and YFSETQ. The CDR3 loop is CASSRGRGTTDTQYF. For the CDR3, the DNA is TGCGCCAGCAGCCGGGGACGGGGGACTACAGATACGCAGTATTTT.

The chain carries TRBV27 and TRBJ2-1, with D perhaps TRBD2 (6 bases). The CDR3 extends over 15 amino acids. Germline V gene data show CDR1 as MNHEY and CDR2 as SMNVEV (reference sequence). Between the trimmed V and J ends, which lost 2 bases and 7 bases, there was a span of 15 bases. The CDR3 protein is CASSLGRGPGNEQFF. The CDR3 bases are TGTGCCAGCAGTTTAGGGCGGGGTCCAGGAAATGAGCAGTTCTTC.

J is TRBJ2-4 and V is TRBV7-9; D might be TRBD1 (6 bases). Germline V gene data show CDR1 as SEHNR and CDR2 as FQNEAQ (reference sequence). The CDR3 length is 15 residues. V was cut by 0 bases and J by 3 bases, with 9 bases left in between. CDR3 protein: CASSLAPGVKNIQYF. The CDR3 DNA follows: TGTGCCAGCAGCTTAGCCCCAGGGGTCAAAAACATTCAGTACTTC.

The chain is built from TRBV4-1 and TRBJ1-2; D is possibly TRBD1 (5 bases). Germline V gene lookup returns CDR1 MGHRA and CDR2 YSYEKL. V was clipped by 0 bases and J by 8 bases, with 16 bases between them. The CDR3 length is 15 residues. The chain's CDR3 is CASSQDREGFYGYTF. As DNA, the CDR3 is TGCGCCAGCAGCCAAGACAGGGAAGGGTTTTACGGCTACACCTTC.

The chain is built from TRBV29-1 and TRBJ1-1; maybe TRBD1 (5 bases). Deletions cut 4 bases from V and 5 bases from J, with 11 bases between. Germline CDR1 is SQVTM and CDR2 is ANQGSEA. CDR3 length equals 12 residues. CDR3 nucleotide sequence: TGCAGCGTTGGACAGTACGGGACTGAAGCTTTCTTT. Translating gives CSVGQYGTEAFF.

The CDR3: CASRASGGVRETQYF. DNA of the CDR3: TGTGCCAGCAGGGCGAGCGGGGGGGTTCGAGAGACCCAGTACTTC. The rearrangement joins TRBV6-6 to TRBJ2-5; 10 bases agree with TRBD2. The CDR3 consists of 15 residues. Germline values: CDR1 MNHNY, CDR2 SVGAGI (reference sequence). The V gene end was trimmed by 6 bases and the J gene end by 4 bases; junction bases not matched to a gene: 8.

The CDR3 coding sequence is TGTGCCAGCAGCGAAACCGGGACGGGTATTGGGGAGCAGTACTTC. Translating it yields CASSETGTGIGEQYF. This chain links TRBV7-6 with TRBJ2-4; D possibly matches TRBD1 or TRBD2 (5 bases each). The germline V and J ends were trimmed by 5 bases and 13 bases, with 24 bases remaining between them. The CDR3 length is 15 residues. The V gene's germline CDR1 is SGHVS and CDR2 FNYEAQ.

In this sample, this clonotype turned up a few times. The rearrangement links TRBV7-8 to TRBJ2-4, with TRBD1 as a possible D gene (6 bases). The J call could be wrong; TRBJ2-7 is a better fit for the DNA end. Germline CDR1 is SGHVS and CDR2 is FQNEAQ. This CDR3 has 14 residues. The CDR3 reads CASSVGGPRDEQYF. The CDR3 bases are TGTGCCAGCAGCGTAGGGGGACCCAGGGACGAGCAGTACTTC.

This clonotype came up many times. The CDR3 spells CASSLTTSSEQFF. In DNA, the CDR3 is TGTGCCAGCAGCTTAACAACTAGTAGTGAGCAGTTCTTC. The genes are TRBV7-3 and TRBJ2-1, with a weak D call TRBD2 (5 bases). This CDR3 is built from 13 residues. CDR1 SGHTA and CDR2 FQGTGA come from the germline V gene. V gave up 0 bases and J gave up 9 bases, with 9 bases separating them.

This chain connects TRBV24-1 to TRBJ1-2, with 7 bases that match TRBD1. The CDR3 is made up of 16 amino acids. Germline lookup yields CDR1 KGHDR and CDR2 SFDVKD. The trim removed 4 bases at V and 6 bases at J, leaving 13 bases unmatched. CDR3 nucleotides: TGTGCCACCAGTGACCCAGATTCCCGGGACAGACATGGCTACACCTTC. This sequence encodes CATSDPDSRDRHGYTF.

There are a few counts of this clonotype. The chain uses TRBV6-1 and TRBJ2-7; weak D call: TRBD1 (5 bases). Trimming took 4 bases from V and 10 from J, leaving 29 bases between them. The germline V gene encodes CDR1 MNHNS and CDR2 SASEGT. The CDR3 has 17 residues. The CDR3, as DNA: TGTGCCAGCAGTGGCAGGGTGGTCAAAAACCCGAATGTGGCCCAGTACTTC. Protein sequence: CASSGRVVKNPNVAQYF.

V and J are TRBV28 and TRBJ2-5; tentatively, D is TRBD2 (5 bases). V was clipped by 5 bases and J by 2 bases, with 15 bases between them. There are 15 residues in the CDR3. Germline CDR1 MDHEN, CDR2 SYDVKM. DNA of the CDR3: TGTGCCAGCAGTCGGCGGACTGGTTATCAAGAGACCCAGTACTTC. It encodes CASSRRTGYQETQYF.

This clonotype was detected a few times. The chain links TRBV20-1 to TRBJ2-5; possible D gene TRBD1, 5 bases. Germline values: CDR1 DFQATT, CDR2 SNEGSKA (reference sequence). V was shortened by 4 bases and J by 0 bases, with 12 bases between the two germline ends. This CDR3 has 14 residues. CDR3 nucleotides: TGCAGTGCTATCTTAGGGGCGGACCAAGAGACCCAGTACTTC. This encodes CSAILGADQETQYF.

This clonotype was detected a few times. This chain's CDR3 is CASSVPSGSWETQYF. In nucleotides, the CDR3 is TGTGCCAGCAGTGTGCCTAGCGGGAGTTGGGAGACCCAGTACTTC. The rearrangement uses TRBV2 and TRBJ2-5; 10 bases agree with TRBD2. In germline, CDR1 is SNHLY, CDR2 FYNNEI. J gave up 5 bases and V 4 bases, and 7 bases lay outside the gene matches. The CDR3 spans 15 residues.

This clonotype was detected a few times. This rearrangement joins TRBV4-1 to TRBJ2-5; 7 positions agree with TRBD1. V shed 5 bases, J shed 1 base, and the junction held 4 bases outside the gene matches. Germline lookup yields CDR1 MGHRA and CDR2 YSYEKL. The CDR3 runs to 14 residues. CDR3 protein: CASSATGAQETQYF. The CDR3 DNA sequence: TGCGCCAGCAGCGCCACAGGGGCCCAAGAGACCCAGTACTTC.

The chain joins TRBV20-1 to TRBJ1-2, with TRBD1 matching over 10 bases. Germline assignment: CDR1 DFQATT and CDR2 SNEGSKA (reference sequence). This CDR3 has 13 amino acids. V lost 3 bases and J lost 3; bases outside the gene matches: 1. In nucleotides, the CDR3 is TGCAGTGCTAGGGACAGGGGGTACTATGGCTACACCTTC. This encodes CSARDRGYYGYTF.

The chain carries TRBV7-2 and TRBJ2-1, with D possibly being TRBD2 (5 bases). The CDR3 totals 12 residues. Germline CDR1 is SGHTA and CDR2 is FQGNSA. Trimming pared 4 bases from V and 12 bases from J, leaving 13 bases between. DNA of the CDR3: TGTGCCAGCAGCTCCAACGGGGAAGGGCAGTTCTTC. Translating it yields CASSSNGEGQFF. The full variable domain, with the rest looked up from reference TRBV7-2 and TRBJ2-1, is GAGVSQSPSNKVTEKGKDVELRCDPISGHTALYWYRQSLGQGLEFLIYFQGNSAPDKSGLPSDRFSAERTGGSVSTLTIQRTQQEDSAVYLCASSSNGEGQFFGPGTRLTVL.

V usage is TRBV12-3 or TRBV12-4 and J usage is TRBJ1-2; TRBD1 aligns across 10 bases. The trim removed 1 base at V and 3 bases at J, leaving 8 bases unmatched. CDR3 length: 17 residues. This CDR3 reads CASSLVGPTGGDYGYTF. CDR3 DNA: TGTGCCAGCAGTTTAGTGGGTCCGACAGGGGGCGACTATGGCTACACCTTC.

The chain has TRBV6-5 and TRBJ1-1, with 7 bases identical to TRBD1. After removal of 8 bases from V and 3 bases from J, the junction contained 9 bases not matched to a gene. The CDR3 runs to 14 residues. Germline values: CDR1 MNHEY, CDR2 SVGAGI. For the CDR3, the DNA is TGTGCCAGCGTACAGGGGCCCCTGGACACTGAAGCTTTCTTT. Amino acid sequence: CASVQGPLDTEAFF.

This clonotype appeared a few times. The gene calls are TRBV7-6 and TRBJ1-5; 7 positions agree with TRBD1. CDR1 is SGHVS and CDR2 is FNYEAQ in the germline V gene. The CDR3 is 17 amino acids. Trimming cost V 1 base and J 1 base; bases outside gene matches: 7. The CDR3 coding sequence is TGTGCCAGCAGCTTAGGGGTGAGAGGGGGCAGCAATCAGCCCCAGCATTTT. Translation gives CASSLGVRGGSNQPQHF.

The chain joins TRBV20-1 to TRBJ2-7, with 7 bases lining up with TRBD1. With V trimmed by 6 bases and J by 4 bases, 12 bases remained unmatched. This CDR3 spans 14 amino acids. Germline V gives CDR1 DFQATT, CDR2 SNEGSKA (reference sequence). The CDR3 region is CSATGQALPYEQYF. CDR3 nucleotide sequence: TGCAGTGCAACTGGACAGGCGTTACCGTACGAGCAGTACTTC.